This is a list of T cell receptor beta chains from one sample in a study of cytomegalovirus exposure and HLA in healthy donors. Sequencing used immunoSEQ multiplex PCR; TCRdb keeps in-frame clones, though not all of them. This sample has 300,000 or so clones, with 84% found just once. Specimen: PBMCs. The receptor source for this set is a woman aged 40 to 49 in good health and CMV-seropositive. CDR3s include the opening cysteine and the closing phenylalanine or tryptophan. A D gene is named only where the DNA matches it firmly. A clone size is listed for some rows: how often the clone was seen (once, few, many), or a class if it is expanded.

size: few; D: TRBD1; J: TRBJ2-5; V: TRBV28; DNA: TGTGCCAGCAGAGCCGGGACAGGGACTCAAGAGACCCAGTACTTC; CDR3: CASRAGTGTQETQYF
size: few; D: .; J: TRBJ2-3; V: TRBV27; DNA: TGTGCCAGCAGTTCCAGCAGAATTCAGGCCACAGATACGCAGTATTTT; CDR3: CASSSSRIQATDTQYF
size: .; D: TRBD2; J: TRBJ2-7; V: TRBV9; DNA: TGTGCCAGCAGCGTAGGGGGACTAGATTACGAGCAGTACTTC; CDR3: CASSVGGLDYEQYF
size: .; D: TRBD1; J: TRBJ1-6; V: TRBV5-6; DNA: TGTGCCAGCAGCTTACGGACAGGTAATCGTTCACCCCTCCACTTT; CDR3: CASSLRTGNRSPLHF
size: few; D: .; J: TRBJ1-1; V: TRBV6-5; DNA: TGTGCCAGCAGTTTATCAGGGAACACTGAAGCTTTCTTT; CDR3: CASSLSGNTEAFF
size: .; D: TRBD2; J: TRBJ2-1; V: TRBV7-3; DNA: TGTGCCAGCAGCGAGAGGAAGATAGCGGGAGTAAATGAGCAGTTCTTC; CDR3: CASSERKIAGVNEQFF
size: .; D: .; J: TRBJ2-3; V: TRBV19; DNA: TGTGCCAGTAGTATAAATGCGTACCCCGGGGATACGCAGTATTTT; CDR3: CASSINAYPGDTQYF
size: .; D: TRBD2; J: TRBJ2-7; V: TRBV19; DNA: TGTGCCAGTAGTATTAGGACTAGCGGAGTGGCCTACGAGCAGTACTTC; CDR3: CASSIRTSGVAYEQYF
size: .; D: .; J: TRBJ2-2; V: TRBV12-5; DNA: TGTGCTAGTGGTTTGCCCCTGAATTTAGACAAACAGAACACCGGGGAGCTGTTTTTT; CDR3: CASGLPLNLDKQNTGELFF
size: .; D: .; J: TRBJ2-5; V: TRBV4-2; DNA: TGTGCCAGCAGCCAAGATACGGGGACCCAGTACTTC; CDR3: CASSQDTGTQYF
size: .; D: .; J: TRBJ2-1; V: TRBV6-1; DNA: TGTGCCAGCAGTGAAGCGGGATTAGCGAATGAGCAGTTCTTC; CDR3: CASSEAGLANEQFF
size: .; D: TRBD1; J: TRBJ1-2; V: TRBV2; DNA: TGTGCCAGCGGGGACAGGGCCCTCTTCTATGGCTACACCTTC; CDR3: CASGDRALFYGYTF
size: .; D: .; J: TRBJ1-1; V: TRBV7-9; DNA: TGTGCCAGCAGCTTGGCGGGGATCGGCGCTGAAGCTTTCTTT; CDR3: CASSLAGIGAEAFF
size: .; D: .; J: TRBJ1-3; V: TRBV25-1; DNA: TGTGCCAGCGGAGAAGGTGGATACTCTGGAAACACCATATATTTT; CDR3: CASGEGGYSGNTIYF
size: .; D: .; J: TRBJ1-1; V: TRBV4-3; DNA: TGCGCCAGCAGCCAAGAAAGGGGGGGGCGGAACACTGAAGCTTTCTTT; CDR3: CASSQERGGRNTEAFF
size: .; D: TRBD2; J: TRBJ2-5; V: TRBV7-2; DNA: TGTGCCAGCTCGAGAAATGGGGCGGGAGGGCCGGGTTGGGAGACCCAGTACTTC; CDR3: CASSRNGAGGPGWETQYF
size: .; D: TRBD2; J: TRBJ2-1; V: TRBV4-2; DNA: TGTGCCAGCAGCCCTACTAGCGGGAGTTACAATGAGCAGTTCTTC; CDR3: CASSPTSGSYNEQFF
size: .; D: TRBD2; J: TRBJ2-1; V: TRBV11-3; DNA: TGTGCCAGCAGCCCCACTAGCGGGAGGGCCCGGGAGCAGTTCTTC; CDR3: CASSPTSGRAREQFF
size: .; D: .; J: TRBJ2-7; V: TRBV7-2; DNA: TGTGCCAGCAGCCCGATGACAGGTTCCTACGAGCAGTACTTC; CDR3: CASSPMTGSYEQYF
size: .; D: .; J: TRBJ2-7; V: TRBV6-5; DNA: TGTGCCAGCAGTTCCCCTAGTTTGACTGGCTACGAGCAGTACTTC; CDR3: CASSSPSLTGYEQYF
size: .; D: TRBD1; J: TRBJ1-1; V: TRBV9; DNA: TGTGCCAGCAGCCAGGGGGGTATGTCAGTGGCTTTCTTT; CDR3: CASSQGGMSVAFF
size: .; D: TRBD1; J: TRBJ1-1; V: TRBV6-6; DNA: TGTGCCAGCAGCACGTTCGGACAGGGCACTGAAGCTTTCTTT; CDR3: CASSTFGQGTEAFF
size: .; D: TRBD2; J: TRBJ2-1; V: TRBV19; DNA: TGTGCCAGTATCACCGGGACTAGCGGGCGGAATGAGCAGTTCTTC; CDR3: CASITGTSGRNEQFF
size: once; D: TRBD2; J: TRBJ2-1; V: TRBV7-6; DNA: TGTGCCAGCAGCTTTTTGCTAGCGGCCTCCTACAATGAGCAGTTCTTC; CDR3: CASSFLLAASYNEQFF
size: .; D: TRBD2; J: TRBJ2-7; V: TRBV7-6; DNA: TGTGCCAGCAGCCTCCCATTTGGGGGACTAGAGAGGGAGCAGTACTTC; CDR3: CASSLPFGGLEREQYF
size: .; D: TRBD1; J: TRBJ2-7; V: TRBV27; DNA: TGTGCCAGCAGTTTAAGGGGACAGAGACCCGAGCAGTACTTC; CDR3: CASSLRGQRPEQYF
size: .; D: .; J: TRBJ1-1; V: TRBV12-5; DNA: TGTGCTAGTGCTGCAGAGGTTGGCGCCCCCACTGAAGCTTTCTTT; CDR3: CASAAEVGAPTEAFF
size: .; D: TRBD1; J: TRBJ2-3; V: TRBV7-9; DNA: TGTGCCAGCAGCGGGACCGGGACAGGGATGAGAGATACGCAGTATTTT; CDR3: CASSGTGTGMRDTQYF
size: few; D: .; J: TRBJ2-7; V: TRBV6-5; DNA: TGTGCCAGCAGGCCCACAGCAAACCACGAGCAGTACTTC; CDR3: CASRPTANHEQYF
size: .; D: TRBD1; J: TRBJ2-1; V: TRBV6-1; DNA: TGTGCCAGCAGTGAAAGGGCAGGGGGTGTTTGGGGCTACAATGAGCAGTTCTTC; CDR3: CASSERAGGVWGYNEQFF
size: .; D: TRBD2; J: TRBJ2-1; V: TRBV7-9; DNA: TGTGCCAGCAGCTTGGTCGAGGCGGGGGTTGGGGATGAGCAGTTCTTC; CDR3: CASSLVEAGVGDEQFF
size: .; D: TRBD1; J: TRBJ2-7; V: TRBV7-2; DNA: TGTGCCAGCAGCACAGTAGGGGGACAGGGAGCCTACGAGCAGTACTTC; CDR3: CASSTVGGQGAYEQYF
size: .; D: TRBD1; J: TRBJ1-2; V: TRBV5-1; DNA: TGCGCCAGCAGCGTCGGGACAGGGGGAGGCTATGGCTACACCTTC; CDR3: CASSVGTGGGYGYTF
size: few; D: .; J: TRBJ1-5; V: TRBV5-1; DNA: TGCGCCAGCAGCTTGGGGTCAGGCAATCAGCCCCAGCATTTT; CDR3: CASSLGSGNQPQHF
size: .; D: TRBD2; J: TRBJ2-5; V: TRBV5-4; DNA: TGTGCCAGCAGCTTGGGTCGGGAGGGCCGGGAGACCCAGTACTTC; CDR3: CASSLGREGRETQYF
size: .; D: .; J: TRBJ2-3; V: TRBV4-3; DNA: TGCGCCAGCAGCCATCTTCAGGGGAGTGGCACAGATACGCAGTATTTT; CDR3: CASSHLQGSGTDTQYF
size: .; D: TRBD2; J: TRBJ2-3; V: TRBV7-3; DNA: TGTGCCAGCAGCCCCACTAGCGGGAGGATGGATACGCAGTATTTT; CDR3: CASSPTSGRMDTQYF
size: .; D: TRBD2; J: TRBJ2-3; V: TRBV4-2; DNA: TGTGCCAGCAGCCAAGATGCCAGCGGGAGTAGTAGAGATACGCAGTATTTT; CDR3: CASSQDASGSSRDTQYF
size: once; D: TRBD2; J: TRBJ2-4; V: TRBV11-2; DNA: TGTGCCAGCAGCTCAATTGGACTAGCGGGAGATGCCAAAAACATTCAGTACTTC; CDR3: CASSSIGLAGDAKNIQYF
size: once; D: TRBD1; J: TRBJ2-7; V: TRBV6-6; DNA: TGTGCCAGCGAAAGGGACAGGGGGTACGAGCAGTACTTC; CDR3: CASERDRGYEQYF
size: .; D: .; J: TRBJ2-7; V: TRBV11-2; DNA: TGTGCCAGCAGCTTAGGCCTGGCAAGTCTCTACGAGCAGTACTTC; CDR3: CASSLGLASLYEQYF
size: .; D: TRBD2; J: TRBJ2-1; V: TRBV30; DNA: TGTGCCTGGAGTGTCGGCGGGAGACTGACTGAGCAGTTCTTC; CDR3: CAWSVGGRLTEQFF
size: .; D: .; J: TRBJ2-3; V: TRBV2; DNA: TGTGCCAGCAGTGAATGGGCAGCTAGCACAGATACGCAGTATTTT; CDR3: CASSEWAASTDTQYF
size: .; D: TRBD1; J: TRBJ2-5; V: TRBV11-2; DNA: TGTGCCAGCAGCTCCTCCGGGACAGGGGGCGCTGAGACCCAGTACTTC; CDR3: CASSSSGTGGAETQYF
size: once; D: TRBD1; J: TRBJ1-2; V: TRBV5-1; DNA: TGCGCCAGCAGCTTGGAAGGGACAGGACTCTTCTATGGCTACACCTTC; CDR3: CASSLEGTGLFYGYTF
size: .; D: TRBD1; J: TRBJ2-1; V: TRBV14; DNA: TGTGCCAGCAGCGTGTGGACAGGGTGGAATGAGCAGTTCTTC; CDR3: CASSVWTGWNEQFF
size: .; D: .; J: TRBJ1-4; V: TRBV5-1; DNA: TGCGCCAGCAGCTTGGGGACAGCCCTCGGCAATGAAAAACTGTTTTTT; CDR3: CASSLGTALGNEKLFF
size: .; D: TRBD2; J: TRBJ2-7; V: TRBV28; DNA: TGTGCCAGCAGTTTAGCGGGAGAGTCCGAGCAGTACTTC; CDR3: CASSLAGESEQYF
size: .; D: .; J: TRBJ2-7; V: TRBV14; DNA: TGTGCCAGCAGCCAAGACGGTTCCTACGAGCAGTACTTC; CDR3: CASSQDGSYEQYF
size: .; D: .; J: TRBJ1-1; V: TRBV6-6; DNA: TGTGCCAGCGGGGCAGGGTTTACTGAAGCTTTCTTT; CDR3: CASGAGFTEAFF
size: .; D: TRBD2; J: TRBJ2-7; V: TRBV30; DNA: TGTGCCTGGAGAAGCGGGGGGCTAGCGGTCTACGAGCAGTACTTC; CDR3: CAWRSGGLAVYEQYF
size: few; D: TRBD2; J: TRBJ2-1; V: TRBV25-1; DNA: TGTGCCAGCAGTGTCGGGAGGCCCGGGCCGAATGAGCAGTTCTTC; CDR3: CASSVGRPGPNEQFF
size: .; D: .; J: TRBJ2-2; V: TRBV15; DNA: TGTGCCACCAGCAGAGGAGGGGGGGGCGGGGAGCTGTTTTTT; CDR3: CATSRGGGGGELFF
size: .; D: .; J: TRBJ2-7; V: TRBV5-1; DNA: TGCGCCAGCAGCATAGATGGGGAGAACTACGAGCAGTACTTC; CDR3: CASSIDGENYEQYF
size: .; D: .; J: TRBJ2-2; V: TRBV10-3; DNA: TGTGCCATCGGTGGGAGTTATGACACCGGGGAGCTGTTTTTT; CDR3: CAIGGSYDTGELFF
size: .; D: .; J: TRBJ1-2; V: TRBV6-1; DNA: TGTGCCAGCAGTGTCCAAAATAACTATGGCTACACCTTC; CDR3: CASSVQNNYGYTF
size: .; D: TRBD1; J: TRBJ1-5; V: TRBV30; DNA: TGTGCCTGGAGGGGACAGGCAGTGAATCAGCCCCAGCATTTT; CDR3: CAWRGQAVNQPQHF
size: .; D: .; J: TRBJ2-3; V: TRBV11-1; DNA: TGTGCCAGCAGCTCTCAGTCCCTTCTTGTGTTCACAGATACGCAGTATTTT; CDR3: CASSSQSLLVFTDTQYF
size: .; D: .; J: TRBJ2-7; V: TRBV21-1; DNA: TGTGCCAGCAGCAAACCCGGGACAGGGAGGTGGGACGAGCAGTACTTC; CDR3: CASSKPGTGRWDEQYF
size: .; D: .; J: TRBJ1-3; V: TRBV7-2; DNA: TGTGCCAGCAGCTGGGGGGGGACATTAGGAAACACCATATATTTT; CDR3: CASSWGGTLGNTIYF